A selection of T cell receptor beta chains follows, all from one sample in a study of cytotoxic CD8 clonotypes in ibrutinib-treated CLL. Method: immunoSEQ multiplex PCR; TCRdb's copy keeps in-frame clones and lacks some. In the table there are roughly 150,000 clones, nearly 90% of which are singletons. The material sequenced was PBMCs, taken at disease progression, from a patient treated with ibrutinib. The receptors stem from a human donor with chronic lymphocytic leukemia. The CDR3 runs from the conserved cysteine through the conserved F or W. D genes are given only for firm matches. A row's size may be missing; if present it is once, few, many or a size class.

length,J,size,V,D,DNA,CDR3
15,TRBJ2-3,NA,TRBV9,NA,TGTGCCAGCAGTGTCAGCTCTAGGGGCACAGATACGCAGTATTTT,CASSVSSRGTDTQYF
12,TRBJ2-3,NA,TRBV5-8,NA,TGTGCCAGCAGCTTCACCACAGATACGCAGTATTTT,CASSFTTDTQYF
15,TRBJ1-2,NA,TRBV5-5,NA,TGTGCCAGCAGCCCAGCCATACAACGATCCTATGGCTACACCTTC,CASSPAIQRSYGYTF
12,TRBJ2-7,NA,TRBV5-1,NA,TGCGCCAGCAGCTCTAGCTCCTACGAGCAGTACTTC,CASSSSSYEQYF
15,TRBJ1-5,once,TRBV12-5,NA,TGTGCTAGTGGTTTACCGACAGGACCCGATCAGCCCCAGCATTTT,CASGLPTGPDQPQHF
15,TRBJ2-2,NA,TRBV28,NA,TGTGCCAGCAGTTTATACGGGAGCGGGACCGGGGAGCTGTTTTTT,CASSLYGSGTGELFF
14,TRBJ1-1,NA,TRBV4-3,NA,TGCGCCAGCAGCCAGCACCTCTCGGGGTCGGGAGCTTTCTTT,CASSQHLSGSGAFF
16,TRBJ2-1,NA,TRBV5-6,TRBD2,TGTGCCAGCAGCTTCGTGGTGCTAGCGGGCCACAATGAGCAGTTCTTC,CASSFVVLAGHNEQFF
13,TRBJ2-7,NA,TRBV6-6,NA,TGTGCCAGCAGTTACGTCAGCTCCTACGAGCAGTACTTC,CASSYVSSYEQYF
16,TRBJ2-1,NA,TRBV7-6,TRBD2,TGTGCCAGCAGCATCGTAGCGGGAGGGCCAAAAAATGAGCAGTTCTTC,CASSIVAGGPKNEQFF
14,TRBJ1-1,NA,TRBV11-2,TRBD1,TGTGCCAGCAGCTTCCGACAGGGGAACACTGAAGCTTTCTTT,CASSFRQGNTEAFF
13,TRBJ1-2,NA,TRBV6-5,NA,TGTGCCAGCAGGGGGGGACATATCTATGGCTACACCTTC,CASRGGHIYGYTF
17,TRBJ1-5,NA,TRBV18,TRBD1,TGTGCCAGCTCACCACTTGCCAGGGGGCGGGACAATCAGCCCCAGCATTTT,CASSPLARGRDNQPQHF
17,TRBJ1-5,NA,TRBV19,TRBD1,TGTGCCAGCAGGGGGCGAAGGACAGATAAGCTCCATCAGCCCCAGCATTTT,CASRGRRTDKLHQPQHF
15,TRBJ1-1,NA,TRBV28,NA,TGTGCCAGCAGGAGGGGCGGGGGCCCTGACACTGAAGCTTTCTTT,CASRRGGGPDTEAFF
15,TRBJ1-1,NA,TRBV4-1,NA,TGCGCCAGCAGCCAAGAACCAGGTGGGGGCACTGAAGCTTTCTTT,CASSQEPGGGTEAFF
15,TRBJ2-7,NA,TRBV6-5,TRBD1,TGTGCCAGCAGTTACGATCATGGGACAGGGAGTGAGCAGTACTTC,CASSYDHGTGSEQYF
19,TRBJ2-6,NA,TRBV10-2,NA,TGCGCCAGCAGTGAATATGGGCGAGCGGAAAGCTCTGGGGCCAACGTCCTGACTTTC,CASSEYGRAESSGANVLTF
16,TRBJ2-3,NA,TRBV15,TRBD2,TGTGCCACCAGCAGAACGAAGAATCTTAGCGGGGGAGTTCGGTATTTT,CATSRTKNLSGGVRYF
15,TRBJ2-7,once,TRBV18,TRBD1,TGTGCCAGCTACAAAAAGGGACAGGGCGTTGATGAGCAGTACTTC,CASYKKGQGVDEQYF
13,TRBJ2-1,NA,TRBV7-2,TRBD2,TGTGCCAGCAGCGAGCGGGAGGTTTTCGAGCAGTTCTTC,CASSEREVFEQFF
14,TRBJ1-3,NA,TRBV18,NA,TGTGCCAGCTCACCAACCAGGGACAGAAACACCATATATTTT,CASSPTRDRNTIYF
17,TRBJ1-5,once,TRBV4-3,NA,TGCGCCAGCAGCCAAGATTTTAGGGGAGGGGGGGATCAGCCCCAGCATTTT,CASSQDFRGGGDQPQHF
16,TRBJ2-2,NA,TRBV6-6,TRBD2,TGTGCCAGCATACCACGACTAGCGGAGAACACCGGGGAGCTGTTTTTT,CASIPRLAENTGELFF
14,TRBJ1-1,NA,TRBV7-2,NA,TGTGCCAGCAGTTCTACCGGTCCGCGATGGGAGGCTTTCTTT,CASSSTGPRWEAFF
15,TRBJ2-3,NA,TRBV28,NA,TGTGCCAGCAGCCCGGGTAGGAGAGACACAGATACGCAGTATTTT,CASSPGRRDTDTQYF
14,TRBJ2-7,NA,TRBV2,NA,TGTGCCAGCAGTGAGGTAGCCGGATCCTACGAGCAGTACTTC,CASSEVAGSYEQYF
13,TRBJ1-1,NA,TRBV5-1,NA,TGCGCCAGCAGCTTGGCTTCAGGGAATGAAGCTTTCTTT,CASSLASGNEAFF
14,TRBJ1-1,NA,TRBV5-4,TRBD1,TGTGCCAGCAGCGACCGGACAGGGGCCACTGAAGCTTTCTTT,CASSDRTGATEAFF
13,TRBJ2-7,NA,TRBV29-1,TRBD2,TGCAGCGTCCGAGGTAGCGGGATGTACGAGCAGTACTTC,CSVRGSGMYEQYF
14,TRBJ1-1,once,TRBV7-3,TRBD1,TGTGCCAGCAGTCTTTCTGTACGGACAGGTGAAGCTTTCTTT,CASSLSVRTGEAFF
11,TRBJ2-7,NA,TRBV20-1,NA,TGCAGTGCCAAAGGGGCCGACGAGCAGTACTTC,CSAKGADEQYF
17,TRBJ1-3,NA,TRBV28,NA,TGTGCCAGCAGTCTCAGAAGGGGGGCAAAACTTGGAAACACCATATATTTT,CASSLRRGAKLGNTIYF
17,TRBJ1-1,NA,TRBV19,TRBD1,TGTGCCAGTAGTAGGGTGCTCATGACAGGGGATGGAACTGAAGCTTTCTTT,CASSRVLMTGDGTEAFF
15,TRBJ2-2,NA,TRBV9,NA,TGTGCCAGCAGCGTAGTACGGGGAGCCACCGGGGAGCTGTTTTTT,CASSVVRGATGELFF
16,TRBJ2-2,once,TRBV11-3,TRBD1,TGTGCCAGCAGCTTGCGGACAGGTCCGAACACCGGGGAGCTGTTTTTT,CASSLRTGPNTGELFF
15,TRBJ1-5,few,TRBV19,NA,TGTGCCAGTAGTCCACCCAGGTCGGGGGTATTGTCCCAGCATTTT,CASSPPRSGVLSQHF
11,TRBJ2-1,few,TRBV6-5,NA,TGTGCCAGCAGTTTGTACAATGAGCAGTTCTTC,CASSLYNEQFF
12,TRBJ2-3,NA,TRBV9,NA,TGTGCCAGCAGCGGCGCGCCAGATACGCAGTATTTT,CASSGAPDTQYF
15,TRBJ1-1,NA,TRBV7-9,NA,TGTGCCAGCAGCCCGGTACTGACAGCGAACACTGAAGCTTTCTTT,CASSPVLTANTEAFF
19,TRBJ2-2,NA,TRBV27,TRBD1,TGTGCCAGCAGCTTGGGGTTGGGACAGGGGGTACCAAACACCGGGGAGCTGTTTTTT,CASSLGLGQGVPNTGELFF